Following are 18 T cell receptor beta chains from one sample sequenced in a study of blood T cell repertoires in COVID-19. Sequencing used immunoSEQ multiplex PCR; TCRdb keeps in-frame clones, though not all of them. The sample records fewer than 600,000 clones, about 91% being singletons. Material for sequencing was peripheral blood. The source is a man younger than 35 with COVID-19, enrolled during active disease.

The chain carries TRBV27 and TRBJ2-7; the D gene is possibly TRBD2 (6 bases). V lost 7 bases, J lost 3 bases, and 13 bases lay in between. Germline values: CDR1 MNHEY, CDR2 SMNVEV (reference sequence). The CDR3 is made up of 13 amino acids. CDR3 amino acids: CASKEGQGYEQYF. The CDR3 coding sequence is TGTGCCAGCAAGGAGGGCCAGGGCTACGAGCAGTACTTC.

This chain links TRBV6-5 with TRBJ2-1, with TRBD2 matching over 7 bases. This CDR3 spans 12 amino acids. Per germline, CDR1 MNHEY and CDR2 SVGAGI. Germline trimming cut 2 bases from V and 14 bases from J; bases unmatched to any gene: 6. CDR3 nucleotide sequence: TGTGCCAGCAGTTACGGGAGGGGCGCGGAGTTCTTC. Amino acids: CASSYGRGAEFF.

V is TRBV5-1 and J is TRBJ2-3; the D gene is possibly TRBD2 (7 bases). V gave up 3 bases and J gave up 4 bases, with 12 bases separating them. The germline V gene encodes CDR1 SGHRS and CDR2 YFSETQ. The CDR3 runs to 14 residues. CDR3 region: CASSWGGRPDTQYF. CDR3 sequence (DNA): TGCGCCAGCAGCTGGGGGGGGCGCCCAGATACGCAGTATTTT.

The V gene is TRBV29-1, the J gene TRBJ1-5, with D possibly matching TRBD1 (5 bases). Between the trimmed V and J ends, which lost 5 bases and 3 bases, there was a span of 11 bases. Germline values: CDR1 SQVTM, CDR2 ANQGSEA. The CDR3 runs 13 residues. This chain's CDR3 is CSVIQGFNQPQHF. DNA of the CDR3: TGCAGCGTTATCCAGGGCTTCAATCAGCCCCAGCATTTT.

This chain connects TRBV24-1 to TRBJ2-7; 13 nucleotides agree with TRBD2. Trimming took 4 bases from V and 3 from J; bases not matched to a gene: 5. Looked up from germline, CDR1 is KGHDR and CDR2 is SFDVKD. This CDR3 has 16 residues. CDR3 nucleotide sequence: TGTGCCACCAGTGACCAAGGGACTAGCGGGGTCTACGAGCAGTACTTC. This sequence encodes CATSDQGTSGVYEQYF.

This clone has just a few counts. This chain connects TRBV7-9 to TRBJ2-3, with 7 bases identical to TRBD2. Germline V CDR1 and CDR2: SEHNR, FQNEAQ (reference sequence). J lost 0 bases, V lost 3 bases, and 3 bases had no gene match. The CDR3 is made up of 15 amino acids. As DNA, the CDR3 is TGTGCCAGCAGCTTCGGGGGAGGGAGCACAGATACGCAGTATTTT. Encoded protein: CASSFGGGSTDTQYF.

The sample holds one count of this clone. The J gene is TRBJ2-1, the V gene TRBV5-1, with TRBD2 as a possible D gene (6 bases). This CDR3 is 16 amino acids long. Trimming took 0 bases from V and 2 from J, leaving 12 bases between them. Looked up from germline, CDR1 is SGHRS and CDR2 is YFSETQ. The CDR3 DNA sequence: TGCGCCAGCAGCTTGGTTTTCACTAGCCCCTACAATGAGCAGTTCTTC. It translates to CASSLVFTSPYNEQFF. Filled out from reference TRBV5-1 and TRBJ2-1, the complete variable domain reads KAGVTQTPRYLIKTRGQQVTLSCSPISGHRSVSWYQQTPGQGLQFLFEYFSETQRNKGNFPGRFSGRQFSNSRSEMNVSTLELGDSALYLCASSLVFTSPYNEQFFGPGTRLTVL.

The sample holds a few counts of this clone. The rearrangement links TRBV7-2 to TRBJ1-6, with D uncertain. The germline gives CDR1 SGHTA, CDR2 FQGNSA. The CDR3 is 14 residues long. V lost 2 bases and J 8 bases, leaving 10 bases between the germline ends. The CDR3 loop reads CASSLSRRDSPLHF. The CDR3, as DNA: TGTGCCAGCAGCTTAAGTCGTCGGGATTCACCCCTCCACTTT. The full variable domain, completed using reference TRBV7-2 and TRBJ1-6, is GAGVSQSPSNKVTEKGKDVELRCDPISGHTALYWYRQSLGQGLEFLIYFQGNSAPDKSGLPSDRFSAERTGGSVSTLTIQRTQQEDSAVYLCASSLSRRDSPLHFGNGTRLTVT.

CDR3 DNA sequence: TGTGCCAGCAGCTTGGCCTTCCGAGGGAGCATGTTCTTC. Translation: CASSLAFRGSMFF. This chain joins TRBV11-1 and TRBJ2-1; D perhaps matches TRBD2 (5 bases). There are 13 residues in the CDR3. Germline loops: CDR1 SGHAT, CDR2 FQDESV (reference sequence). V lost 3 bases and J 15 bases, leaving 18 bases between the germline ends.

With respect to this clone: Other DNA sequences from this sample encode an identical CDR3 as well. The chain links TRBV2 to TRBJ2-7; perhaps TRBD2 as D (5 bases). The CDR3 is 12 amino acids. V was trimmed by 2 bases and J by 4 bases, leaving 6 bases between them. The germline V gene encodes CDR1 SNHLY and CDR2 FYNNEI. CDR3 loop: CASSERGYEQYF. Written as DNA, the CDR3 is TGTGCCAGCAGTGAACGCGGGTACGAGCAGTACTTC. The full variable domain, rest sourced from reference TRBV2 and TRBJ2-7, is EPEVTQTPSHQVTQMGQEVILRCVPISNHLYFYWYRQILGQKVEFLVSFYNNEISEKSEIFDDQFSVERPDGSNFTLKIRSTKLEDSAMYFCASSERGYEQYFGPGTRLTVT.

The rearrangement links TRBV7-2 to TRBJ2-7, with 7 bases aligning to TRBD2. Germline CDR1 is SGHTA and CDR2 is FQGNSA. V dropped 1 base and J dropped 3; count of bases not matched to a gene: 9. This CDR3 region has 16 residues. The CDR3 is CASSLVGGRGSYEQYF. The CDR3 bases are TGTGCCAGCAGCTTAGTGGGGGGGAGAGGAAGCTACGAGCAGTACTTC.

This clone was observed a single time. The chain couples TRBV10-2 to TRBJ2-3; D is perhaps TRBD1 (6 bases). The CDR3 is made up of 16 amino acids. V lost 5 bases and J lost 0, with 15 bases in between. CDR1 and CDR2 (germline): WSHSY, SAAADI. The CDR3 coding sequence is TGCGCCAGCAGTCGATTGGGACACTCTAGCACAGATACGCAGTATTTT. This codes for CASSRLGHSSTDTQYF.

This chain uses TRBV29-1 with TRBJ1-2; D unclear. The CDR3 has 13 residues. Germline CDR1 is SQVTM and CDR2 is ANQGSEA. V was clipped by 8 bases and J by 4 bases, with 17 bases between them. CDR3: CSTLRRGPYGYTF. CDR3 in DNA: TGCAGCACCCTTCGGCGGGGTCCCTATGGCTACACCTTC.

The genes are TRBV29-1 and TRBJ2-3, with TRBD2 as a possible D gene (5 bases). Germline-derived CDR1 and CDR2 are SQVTM and ANQGSEA. The CDR3 is 14 residues long. V lost 7 bases and J 0 bases, leaving 14 bases between the germline ends. CDR3 residues: CSAKLGTSTDTQYF. CDR3 nucleotide sequence: TGCAGCGCGAAACTAGGAACTAGCACAGATACGCAGTATTTT.

The chain combines TRBV11-2 with TRBJ1-5, with 9 bases lining up with TRBD1. Trimming removed 5 bases from V and 5 bases from J; junction bases left unmatched: 10. Germline V lookup: CDR1 SGHAT, CDR2 FQNNGV. This CDR3 has 16 amino acids. CDR3 nucleotides: TGTGCCAGCAGCCCCCAGGGACAGGGACCGTATCAGCCCCAGCATTTT. Protein sequence: CASSPQGQGPYQPQHF.

This sequence joins TRBV6-2 or TRBV6-3 and TRBJ1-2; D unclear. Germline CDR1 is MNHEY and CDR2 is SVGEGT. The CDR3 has 13 amino acids. V shed 0 bases and J shed 8 bases, with 10 bases lying between them. The CDR3 reads CASSYSKGSGYTF. In DNA, the CDR3 is TGTGCCAGCAGTTACTCGAAAGGTAGCGGCTACACCTTC.

On this clone: Other DNA sequences in the sample encode the same CDR3. The chain combines TRBV6-5 with TRBJ1-3; 7 bases agree with TRBD1. Germline assignment: CDR1 MNHEY and CDR2 SVGAGI. The CDR3 contains 15 residues. Losses at the gene ends were 2 bases for V and 0 bases for J; bases not matched to a gene: 1. Here the CDR3 DNA reads TGTGCCAGCAGTTACGACAGGGCCTCTGGAAACACCATATATTTT. Its translation is CASSYDRASGNTIYF.

The CDR3 DNA follows: TGTGCCAGCAGCCAGATTGGGACAGGCGCGGAAAAACTGTTTTTT. Its translation: CASSQIGTGAEKLFF. The J gene is TRBJ1-4, the V gene TRBV4-2; TRBD1 aligns across 8 bases. Trimming cost V 3 bases and J 8 bases; bases outside gene matches: 8. CDR3 size: 15 residues. Germline CDR1 is LGHNA and CDR2 is YNFKEQ.